One and the same sample provided the 19 T cell receptor beta chains below, sequenced in a study of shared clonotypes between healthy human individuals. Libraries were prepared by immunoSEQ multiplex PCR; TCRdb keeps only in-frame clonotypes and omits some of them. The sample lists more than 2 million clones, approximately 94% seen once, with 0.1% to 0.15% in the top ten. The source material was naive CD4+ T cells sorted from blood. The subset was: CD45RA+ positively selected. These receptors were collected from a man younger than 35 in good health.

On this clone itself: Other DNA sequences in this sample translate to the same CDR3. The chain carries TRBV7-2 and TRBJ2-7; D is possibly TRBD1 (6 bases). Germline V gene sequence: CDR1 SGHTA, CDR2 FQGNSA. This CDR3 is 15 amino acids long. Trimming left V 5 bases short and J 0 bases short, with 14 bases between. The CDR3: CASSLSTGSSYEQYF. CDR3 DNA sequence: TGTGCCAGCAGCCTATCGACAGGAAGCTCCTACGAGCAGTACTTC.

The chain combines TRBV6-1 with TRBJ1-6, with a tentative D call TRBD1 (6 bases). The CDR3 contains 14 residues. V lost 11 bases and J lost 4, with 15 bases in between. Germline CDR1 MNHNS, CDR2 SASEGT. The CDR3 region has the DNA TGTGCCTGCCTGGGGGCCCAGTATAATTCACCCCTCCACTTT. Translation: CACLGAQYNSPLHF.

J is TRBJ2-1 and V is TRBV6-1, with D perhaps TRBD2 (6 bases). This CDR3 contains 13 residues. Germline CDR1 and CDR2: MNHNS and SASEGT. Trimming stripped 4 bases from V and 12 bases from J, with 16 bases between. The CDR3: CASSVDLGRGQFF. The CDR3 DNA reads as TGTGCCAGCAGTGTGGACCTAGGGCGGGGGCAGTTCTTC.

As concerns this clone: Other DNA sequences of this sample code for an identical CDR3. This chain joins TRBV10-3 and TRBJ2-2; D may match TRBD1 or TRBD2 (6 bases each). Germline CDR1 ENHRY, CDR2 SYGVKD. The CDR3 totals 16 residues. V was trimmed by 0 bases and J by 0 bases, leaving 8 bases between them. For the CDR3, the DNA is TGTGCCATCAGTGAGTCGGGGGGCGCGAACACCGGGGAGCTGTTTTTT. Translating it yields CAISESGGANTGELFF.

The chain has TRBV5-1 and TRBJ2-7; D assignment may be TRBD1 or TRBD2 (6 bases each). CDR1 and CDR2 (germline): SGHRS, YFSETQ. The CDR3 sequence is 13 residues long. With 7 bases removed from V and 5 bases from J, the gap between germline ends came to 16 bases. The CDR3 DNA reads as TGCGCCAGCCGCGGGACATTGATGGACGAGCAGTACTTC. As protein: CASRGTLMDEQYF.

The chain combines TRBV29-1 with TRBJ2-7; the D is unclear. The CDR3 consists of 12 residues. Between the trimmed V and J ends, which lost 7 bases and 2 bases, there was a span of 12 bases. Germline assignment: CDR1 SQVTM and CDR2 ANQGSEA. DNA of the CDR3: TGCAGCGCTTTGAAGGGAACCTACGAGCAGTACTTC. This sequence encodes CSALKGTYEQYF.

Comment on this clone: Other nucleotide sequences in the sample specify the same CDR3. The chain couples TRBV5-1 to TRBJ1-2, with 8 bases matching TRBD1. The CDR3 has 13 residues. V shed 4 bases, J shed 4 bases, and the junction held 3 bases outside the gene matches. Germline V gene data show CDR1 as SGHRS and CDR2 as YFSETQ. The CDR3 region has the DNA TGCGCCAGCAGCGTCGGACAGGGCTATGGCTACACCTTC. This encodes CASSVGQGYGYTF.

A note on this clone: Other DNA sequences from this sample encode an identical CDR3 as well. The rearrangement links TRBV5-1 to TRBJ2-6; D call uncertain. The V and J ends lost 0 bases and 2 bases respectively, with 6 bases between them. CDR3 size: 15 residues. Germline values: CDR1 SGHRS, CDR2 YFSETQ. CDR3 protein: CASSLGTAGANVLTF. The CDR3 region has the DNA TGCGCCAGCAGCTTGGGTACAGCTGGGGCCAACGTCCTGACTTTC.

This rearrangement joins TRBV9 to TRBJ2-2; D not certain. The CDR3 length is 15 residues. CDR1 and CDR2 from the germline V gene are SGDLS and YYNGEE. V was shortened by 5 bases and J by 0 bases, with 11 bases between the two germline ends. In nucleotides, the CDR3 is TGTGCCAGCAGTCCACACAGAACGAACACCGGGGAGCTGTTTTTT. Translated: CASSPHRTNTGELFF. Together with reference TRBV9 and TRBJ2-2, the CDR3 gives the full variable domain: DSGVTQTPKHLITATGQRVTLRCSPRSGDLSVYWYQQSLDQGLQFLIQYYNGEERAKGNILERFSAQQFPDLHSELNLSSLELGDSALYFCASSPHRTNTGELFFGEGSRLTVL.

The chain joins TRBV2 to TRBJ2-2; a possible D gene is TRBD1 (6 bases). V was cut by 5 bases and J by 2 bases, with 12 bases left in between. The germline CDR1 and CDR2 sequences are SNHLY and FYNNEI. CDR3 length equals 15 residues. CDR3: CASSTGTKNTGELFF. CDR3 bases: TGTGCCAGCAGTACCGGGACAAAAAACACCGGGGAGCTGTTTTTT.

The V and J genes are TRBV28 and TRBJ2-5; 10 bases line up with TRBD2. This CDR3 contains 16 residues. The V gene end was trimmed by 4 bases and the J gene end by 4 bases; junction bases not matched to a gene: 9. CDR1 and CDR2 from the germline V gene are MDHEN and SYDVKM. The CDR3, as DNA: TGTGCCAGCAGTTCTCCGGGACTAGCGTTATTAGAGACCCAGTACTTC. It is translated as CASSSPGLALLETQYF.

The V and J genes are TRBV4-1 and TRBJ1-5; 8 bases match TRBD1. CDR1 is MGHRA, CDR2 YSYEKL, per germline. V gave up 3 bases and J gave up 5 bases; unmatched junction bases: 9. This CDR3 is 16 amino acids long. The CDR3 nucleotides are TGCGCCAGCAGCCACCCCCCGGGACAGGCCTATCAGCCCCAGCATTTT. Amino acids: CASSHPPGQAYQPQHF.

V gene TRBV5-1 combines with J gene TRBJ1-1, with D possibly matching TRBD1 (5 bases). V lost 4 bases to trimming and J lost 0 bases, with 10 bases between them. Germline assignment: CDR1 SGHRS and CDR2 YFSETQ. The CDR3 is 14 residues long. The chain's CDR3 is CASSTGHLNTEAFF. CDR3 nucleotides: TGCGCCAGCAGCACCGGACACTTGAACACTGAAGCTTTCTTT. The full variable domain, its missing parts supplied by reference TRBV5-1 and TRBJ1-1, is KAGVTQTPRYLIKTRGQQVTLSCSPISGHRSVSWYQQTPGQGLQFLFEYFSETQRNKGNFPGRFSGRQFSNSRSEMNVSTLELGDSALYLCASSTGHLNTEAFFGQGTRLTVV.

The chain couples TRBV9 to TRBJ2-2; no clear D gene. The CDR3 has 16 residues. Germline CDR1 SGDLS, CDR2 YYNGEE. Trimming pared 4 bases from V and 7 bases from J, leaving 20 bases between. The CDR3 coding sequence is TGTGCCAGCAGCCCCCGAGTGAGTGTGTACGTCGGGGAGCTGTTTTTT. Its protein product is CASSPRVSVYVGELFF.

V is TRBV4-2 and J is TRBJ2-6, with a possible D match to TRBD1 (5 bases). Between the trimmed V and J ends, which lost 0 bases and 0 bases, there was a span of 12 bases. The germline gives CDR1 LGHNA, CDR2 YNFKEQ. The CDR3 spans 18 residues. CDR3 bases: TGTGCCAGCAGCCAAGATGGGGCAGGGTCCTCTGGGGCCAACGTCCTGACTTTC. Its protein product is CASSQDGAGSSGANVLTF.

The V gene is TRBV30, the J gene TRBJ1-2; D unresolved. Germline CDR1 and CDR2: GTSNPN and SVGIG (reference sequence). CDR3 length: 13 residues. Trimming took off 3 bases at V and 4 bases at J, with 12 bases between the two ends. The CDR3 spells CAWRPRRFYGYTF. CDR3 DNA sequence: TGTGCCTGGAGACCCCGGCGGTTCTATGGCTACACCTTC.

The chain joins TRBV2 to TRBJ2-4, with TRBD1 matching over 8 bases. CDR3 length: 13 residues. The junction had 5 bases not matched to a gene; V was cut back by 7 bases and J by 6 bases. CDR1 and CDR2 from the germline V gene are SNHLY and FYNNEI. In nucleotides, the CDR3 is TGTGCCAGCACCCCAGGGGGCCTAAACATTCAGTACTTC. Its protein is CASTPGGLNIQYF.

The chain recombines TRBV30 with TRBJ1-2; perhaps TRBD1 as D (5 bases). The germline gives CDR1 GTSNPN, CDR2 SVGIG (reference sequence). V shed 0 bases and J shed 8 bases, with 13 bases lying between them. The CDR3 contains 13 residues. The CDR3 coding sequence is TGTGCCTGGAGTGTAGAGAGATCAGGGGGCTACACCTTC. Its translation is CAWSVERSGGYTF.

The rearrangement joins TRBV12-5 to TRBJ2-5; the D gene is possibly TRBD2 (5 bases). The CDR3 totals 12 residues. Germline V CDR1 and CDR2: LGHNT, FRNRAP. The V end lost 2 bases, the J end lost 7 bases, and 8 bases lay between the germline ends. CDR3 nucleotide sequence: TGTGCTAGTGGTTTGCCCGCGGGGACCCAGTACTTC. It translates to CASGLPAGTQYF.